This T cell receptor beta chain stems from a study of blood T cell repertoires in COVID-19. Profiled with immunoSEQ multiplex PCR; TCRdb holds only in-frame clones, not every one. This sample has tens of thousands of clones; around 84% occur once, and the top ten carry 9% to 15%. Trimming shortened V by 3 bases and J by 11 bases, and 9 bases separated the two germline ends. The germline V gene encodes CDR1 SNHLY and CDR2 FYNNEI. CDR3 length: 11 residues. The TCR comes from a human donor in a cohort sampled during active COVID-19. The chain employs TRBV2 and TRBJ2-3; tentative D call: TRBD1 (6 bases). Sequencing used peripheral blood. The CDR3 loop is CASSDLGQQYF. In DNA, the CDR3 is TGTGCCAGCAGTGATCTGGGACAGCAGTATTTT. Filled out from reference TRBV2 and TRBJ2-3, the complete variable domain reads EPEVTQTPSHQVTQMGQEVILRCVPISNHLYFYWYRQILGQKVEFLVSFYNNEISEKSEIFDDQFSVERPDGSNFTLKIRSTKLEDSAMYFCASSDLGQQYFGPGTRLTVL.